The 17 T cell receptor beta chains below come from one sample, sequenced in a study of blood T cell repertoires in COVID-19. Produced via immunoSEQ multiplex PCR; TCRdb's table is partial and in-frame only. This sample has about 240,000 clones, with more than 75% found just once. Sequences were obtained from peripheral blood. The receptors derive from an elderly woman with COVID-19, enrolled during active disease.

The J gene is TRBJ1-2, the V gene TRBV12-3 or TRBV12-4; D unclear. The CDR3 is made up of 13 amino acids. Trimming took 5 bases from V and 6 from J, leaving 13 bases between them. The CDR3 region has the DNA TGTGCCAGCAGTCAGCGGCAGGCCGATGGCTACACCTTC. Amino acid sequence: CASSQRQADGYTF.

J is TRBJ1-2 and V is TRBV7-8; TRBD1 matches 7 bases. CDR1 is SGHVS and CDR2 is FQNEAQ in the germline V gene. The V and J ends lost 6 bases and 2 bases, in that order; junction bases with no gene match: 6. The CDR3 runs to 14 residues. This CDR3 is CASRGTAPNYGYTF. The CDR3 DNA reads as TGTGCCAGCAGAGGGACAGCCCCAAACTATGGCTACACCTTC.

This clone was counted a single time. The chain combines TRBV27 with TRBJ1-1, with D possibly matching TRBD1 (6 bases). Trimming pared 2 bases from V and 0 bases from J, leaving 7 bases between. The CDR3 length is 14 residues. Germline V gene lookup returns CDR1 MNHEY and CDR2 SMNVEV (reference sequence). CDR3 in DNA: TGTGCCAGCAGTTTAGACAGGTTGAACACTGAAGCTTTCTTT. Its translation is CASSLDRLNTEAFF.

The V call is TRBV3-1 (or the pseudogene TRBV3-2), the J call TRBJ1-2, with D perhaps matching TRBD1 (5 bases). The CDR3 is 14 amino acids. V was clipped by 3 bases and J by 5 bases, with 13 bases between them. Germline V gene lookup returns CDR1 LGHDT and CDR2 YNNKEL (reference sequence). This CDR3 is CASSQGGITYGYTF. The CDR3 region has the DNA TGTGCCAGCAGCCAGGGGGGGATTACTTATGGCTACACCTTC.

Regarding this clone: Because it lacks the conserved phenylalanine or tryptophan at the end, this CDR3 is likely a read error. No DNA is shown, since the ends of the CDR3 on it are uncertain; the CDR3 is the one TCRdb lists. CDR3 residues: CASSSTGSWAL. This rearrangement joins TRBV7-9 to TRBJ1-3; the table assigns TRBD1, which was not confirmed against the DNA. Inclusive of both ends, the CDR3 amounts to 11 amino acids. Germline lookup yields CDR1 SEHNR and CDR2 FQNEAQ (reference sequence).

J is TRBJ1-2 and V is TRBV6-6; a weak D match, TRBD1 (5 bases). The V gene's germline CDR1 is MNHNY and CDR2 SVGAGI (reference sequence). Trimming shortened V by 4 bases and J by 6 bases, and 9 bases separated the two germline ends. The CDR3 runs to 12 residues. Here the CDR3 reads CASSFLQDGYTF. Here the CDR3 DNA reads TGTGCCAGCAGTTTCCTACAGGATGGCTACACCTTC.

The chain employs TRBV5-1 and TRBJ2-7, with D tentatively TRBD1 (5 bases). V was clipped by 2 bases and J by 5 bases, with 11 bases between them. This CDR3 comprises 13 residues. In germline, CDR1 is SGHRS, CDR2 YFSETQ. The CDR3 sequence: CASSFQGTNEQYF. CDR3 nucleotides: TGCGCCAGCAGCTTTCAGGGAACAAACGAGCAGTACTTC.

This clone was recorded a few times. The CDR3 nucleotides are TGTGCCAGTAGTAACGCTCCGGGACAGGGACGAGATGGAACTAATGAAAAACTGTTTTTT. This translates into CASSNAPGQGRDGTNEKLFF. The gene calls are TRBV19 and TRBJ1-4; TRBD1 agrees at 9 bases. V lost 4 bases, J lost 1 base, and 16 bases stayed unmatched. The CDR3 is 20 amino acids. Germline V lookup: CDR1 LNHDA, CDR2 SQIVND (reference sequence).

This clone is a singleton in its sample. V usage is TRBV7-3 and J usage is TRBJ2-1; D not resolved. V was shortened by 5 bases and J by 4 bases, with 12 bases between the two germline ends. Germline CDR1 SGHTA, CDR2 FQGTGA. The CDR3 extends over 14 amino acids. The CDR3 loop reads CASSPEERYNEQFF. CDR3 nucleotide sequence: TGTGCCAGCAGCCCCGAAGAGAGATACAATGAGCAGTTCTTC.

The chain joins TRBV5-6 to TRBJ2-3, with D possibly matching TRBD1 (5 bases). CDR3 length: 15 amino acids. Trimming took 2 bases from V and 1 from J, leaving 11 bases between them. Germline V lookup: CDR1 SGHDT, CDR2 YYEEEE. The CDR3 spells CASSFLGAGTDTQYF. The CDR3 DNA follows: TGTGCCAGCAGCTTCCTTGGGGCCGGCACAGATACGCAGTATTTT.

The genes are TRBV6-2 or TRBV6-3 and TRBJ2-7; TRBD2 might be the D (5 bases). Germline values: CDR1 MNHEY, CDR2 SVGEGT. The CDR3 length is 13 residues. The V end lost 2 bases, the J end lost 6 bases, and 11 bases lay between the germline ends. This chain's CDR3 is CASSYRGRSEQYF. The CDR3 DNA sequence: TGTGCCAGCAGTTACAGAGGGCGCAGCGAGCAGTACTTC.

With regard to this clone: The same CDR3 arises from other DNA sequences in this sample as well. CDR3 protein: CASSLREKLFF. The DNA for the CDR3 is TGTGCCAGCAGCTTGCGGGAAAAACTGTTTTTT. V gene TRBV11-2 combines with J gene TRBJ1-4; no definite D call. Germline V gene lookup returns CDR1 SGHAT and CDR2 FQNNGV. This CDR3 is built from 11 residues. Trimming left V 3 bases short and J 8 bases short, with 4 bases between.

J is TRBJ2-1 and V is TRBV30, with no clear D. Looked up from germline, CDR1 is GTSNPN and CDR2 is SVGIG (reference sequence). The ends were cut back, 3 bases at V and 0 bases at J, with 6 bases in the middle. The CDR3 spans 13 residues. The DNA for the CDR3 is TGTGCCTGGAGCTCTTCCTCCTACAATGAGCAGTTCTTC. Translated, it gives CAWSSSSYNEQFF.

J is TRBJ1-1 and V is TRBV28; D gene uncertain. The CDR3 sequence is 13 residues long. The germline V gene encodes CDR1 MDHEN and CDR2 SYDVKM. The V end was cut by 4 bases, the J end by 1 base, with 7 bases between. CDR3 in DNA: TGTGCCAGCAGTTACATGGCGAACACTGAAGCTTTCTTT. Translation gives CASSYMANTEAFF.

CDR3 loop: CASSLDPQGRGTQYF. In nucleotides, the CDR3 is TGTGCCAGCAGTTTGGACCCCCAGGGGCGAGGTACGCAGTATTTT. The V call is TRBV28, the J call TRBJ2-3, with a tentative D call TRBD1 (6 bases). The CDR3 totals 15 residues. CDR1 is MDHEN, CDR2 SYDVKM, per germline. The V end lost 3 bases, the J end lost 8 bases, and 18 bases lay between the germline ends.

This clone is a singleton in its sample. The chain combines TRBV7-2 with TRBJ1-5, with D perhaps matching TRBD1 (6 bases). Trimming pared 0 bases from V and 6 bases from J, leaving 12 bases between. Germline lookup yields CDR1 SGHTA and CDR2 FQGNSA. The CDR3 covers 15 residues. CDR3 DNA sequence: TGTGCCAGCAGCTTAGCGACAGGCAAGGGTCAGCCCCAGCATTTT. Its protein is CASSLATGKGQPQHF. Supplemented by reference TRBV7-2 and TRBJ1-5, the full variable domain reads GAGVSQSPSNKVTEKGKDVELRCDPISGHTALYWYRQSLGQGLEFLIYFQGNSAPDKSGLPSDRFSAERTGGSVSTLTIQRTQQEDSAVYLCASSLATGKGQPQHFGDGTRLSIL.

This chain connects TRBV4-2 to TRBJ2-2; D possibly corresponds to TRBD2 (6 bases). The germline V gene encodes CDR1 LGHNA and CDR2 YNFKEQ. This CDR3 region has 14 residues. The V gene lost 5 bases and the J gene lost 7 bases, with 14 bases spanning the gap. The CDR3 loop is CASSKSSGSGELFF. The CDR3 DNA reads as TGTGCCAGCAGCAAAAGTTCCGGGAGCGGGGAGCTGTTTTTT.